These 23 T cell receptor beta chains share one sample of origin, sequenced in a study of identical twins. TCRdb re-analysed the 5' RACE reads in MiXCR, keeping a single row per CDR3 protein. Of roughly 1.6 million distinct CDR3 sequences listed, 32% are singletons. The sample comprised cord blood. The source is a newborn girl in good health.

The V call is TRBV27, the J call TRBJ2-7; TRBD1 matches 8 bases. V lost 1 base to trimming and J lost 1 base; unmatched junction nucleotides: 6. CDR3 length: 16 residues. Germline V lookup: CDR1 MNHEY, CDR2 SMNVEV (reference sequence). CDR3 in DNA: TGTGCCAGCAGTTTATTTTCCGGACAGGGTTCCTACGAGCAGTACTTC. Translating it yields CASSLFSGQGSYEQYF.

In regard to this clonotype: One end of the junction fails to match germline, which may point to a read error. The chain employs TRBV4-2 and TRBJ2-1; D is uncertain. This CDR3 contains 15 residues. CDR1 LGHNA and CDR2 YNFKEQ come from the germline V gene. CDR3: CASSQDYLSCNEQFF. The CDR3 DNA reads as TGTGCCAGCAGCCAAGACTACCTCTCCTGCAATGAGCAGTTCTTC.

A few counts support this clonotype. The chain uses TRBV24-1 and TRBJ2-5, with D tentatively TRBD1 (8 bases). The CDR3 has 15 residues. Germline CDR1 reads KGHDR; CDR2 reads SFDVKD. Deletions cut 5 bases from V and 4 bases from J, with 16 bases between. The CDR3 nucleotides read TGTGCCACCAGTGGTCTACAGGGGGGGAGAGAGACCCAGTACTTC. Translated: CATSGLQGGRETQYF.

This clonotype was recorded many times. V gene TRBV5-1 combines with J gene TRBJ2-7, with D perhaps TRBD2 (6 bases). Germline CDR1 SGHRS, CDR2 YFSETQ. V shed 0 bases and J shed 7 bases, with 17 bases lying between them. The CDR3 sequence is 15 residues long. The CDR3 region has the DNA TGCGCCAGCAGCTTGGCCGTAGCGGATCCCTCAGAGCAGTACTTC. It yields the protein CASSLAVADPSEQYF.

CDR3 nucleotide sequence: TGTGCCAGCAGCCCATCTCCCCTTCGGACAGATACGCAGTATTTT. As protein: CASSPSPLRTDTQYF. The genes are TRBV3-1 and TRBJ2-3; D uncertain. CDR1 and CDR2 (germline): LGHDT, YNNKEL (reference sequence). The length of the CDR3 is 15 residues. V was clipped by 4 bases and J by 3 bases, with 14 bases between them.

This clonotype was detected ten times or more. This chain links TRBV20-1 with TRBJ2-7; D is ambiguous. Trimming left V 0 bases short and J 0 bases short, with 6 bases between. CDR3 length: 13 residues. CDR1 DFQATT and CDR2 SNEGSKA come from the germline V gene (reference sequence). The CDR3 spells CSARDRVSYEQYF. DNA of the CDR3: TGCAGTGCTAGAGATAGGGTCTCCTACGAGCAGTACTTC.

V usage is TRBV6-6 and J usage is TRBJ1-1, with D perhaps matching TRBD1 (6 bases). Germline loops: CDR1 MNHNY, CDR2 SVGAGI (reference sequence). CDR3 length equals 16 residues. Trimming stripped 2 bases from V and 0 bases from J, with 13 bases between. CDR3 residues: CASSYLGAKMNTEAFF. Written as DNA, the CDR3 is TGTGCCAGCAGTTACCTGGGGGCGAAAATGAACACTGAAGCTTTCTTT.

The chain recombines TRBV28 with TRBJ2-1; D gene uncertain. This CDR3 has 16 amino acids. The V gene lost 7 bases and the J gene lost 0 bases, with 16 bases spanning the gap. Germline assignment: CDR1 MDHEN and CDR2 SYDVKM. The DNA for the CDR3 is TGTGCCAGCACTCAAAACCCGCGGTACTCCTACAATGAGCAGTTCTTC. The encoded protein is CASTQNPRYSYNEQFF.

The chain has TRBV7-2 and TRBJ1-3; no definite D call. The CDR3 runs 15 residues. Deletions cut 5 bases from V and 0 bases from J, with 11 bases between. Germline V CDR1 and CDR2: SGHTA, FQGNSA. CDR3 in amino acids: CASSPLSHSGNTIYF. CDR3 nucleotides: TGTGCCAGCAGCCCCCTGTCGCACTCTGGAAACACCATATATTTT.

The rearrangement links TRBV3-1 to TRBJ2-1, with 9 nucleotides matching TRBD2. The trim removed 0 bases at V and 4 bases at J, leaving 7 bases unmatched. Per the germline V gene, CDR1 is LGHDT and CDR2 is YNNKEL (reference sequence). The CDR3 totals 17 residues. CDR3 amino acids: CASSQDWGLAGYNEQFF. DNA of the CDR3: TGTGCCAGCAGCCAAGATTGGGGCCTAGCGGGGTACAATGAGCAGTTCTTC.

This clonotype was seen more than once but under ten times. This sequence joins TRBV12-3 or TRBV12-4 and TRBJ1-1; the match to TRBD1 covers 10 bases. The CDR3 is 17 amino acids. Trimming cost V 1 base and J 5 bases; bases outside gene matches: 10. CDR3 loop: CASSLGLWDRGGTEAFF. In DNA, the CDR3 is TGTGCCAGCAGTTTAGGCCTCTGGGACAGGGGTGGGACTGAAGCTTTCTTT.

The J gene is TRBJ2-6, the V gene TRBV6-6; perhaps TRBD2 as D (6 bases). The CDR3 spans 15 residues. Trimming stripped 0 bases from V and 3 bases from J, with 6 bases between. The germline V gene has CDR1 MNHNY and CDR2 SVGAGI (reference sequence). CDR3 nucleotides: TGTGCCAGCAGTTACTCGACTAGTGGGGCCAACGTCCTGACTTTC. This sequence encodes CASSYSTSGANVLTF.

V is TRBV28 and J is TRBJ1-1; D perhaps matches TRBD1 (6 bases). The length of the CDR3 is 14 residues. In germline, CDR1 is MDHEN, CDR2 SYDVKM. Trimming cost V 5 bases and J 3 bases, with 13 bases left between them. The CDR3 DNA sequence: TGTGCCAGCAGTCCCCCCACAGGGTACACTGAAGCTTTCTTT. Amino acid sequence: CASSPPTGYTEAFF. Complete variable domain (other parts from reference TRBV28 and TRBJ1-1): DVKVTQSSRYLVKRTGEKVFLECVQDMDHENMFWYRQDPGLGLRLIYFSYDVKMKEKGDIPEGYSVSREKKERFSLILESASTNQTSMYLCASSPPTGYTEAFFGQGTRLTVV.

V usage is TRBV6-5 and J usage is TRBJ2-2; D is perhaps TRBD2 (6 bases). Germline V gene data show CDR1 as MNHEY and CDR2 as SVGAGI. V dropped 0 bases and J dropped 0 bases, with 14 bases sitting between them. The CDR3 is made up of 18 amino acids. In DNA, the CDR3 is TGTGCCAGCAGTTACTCGTGGCCGGCGGGGTCGAACACCGGGGAGCTGTTTTTT. This encodes CASSYSWPAGSNTGELFF.

This clonotype came up once. The genes are TRBV19 and TRBJ2-1, with a possible D match to TRBD1 (6 bases). This CDR3 comprises 15 residues. The V gene's germline CDR1 is LNHDA and CDR2 SQIVND (reference sequence). Trimming cost V 3 bases and J 5 bases, with 14 bases left between them. The CDR3 reads CASSMIAGDNNEQFF. The CDR3 nucleotides are TGTGCCAGTAGTATGATCGCAGGGGATAACAATGAGCAGTTCTTC.

Only a few counts were recorded for this clonotype. This chain links TRBV20-1 with TRBJ2-1, with 9 bases identical to TRBD2. The germline V gene has CDR1 DFQATT and CDR2 SNEGSKA (reference sequence). V was pared by 2 bases and J by 5 bases, with 4 bases of the junction left unmatched. The CDR3 has 14 residues. In DNA form, the CDR3 reads TGCAGTGCTAGATTGGTAGCGGGGGACAATGAGCAGTTCTTC. This gives the protein CSARLVAGDNEQFF.

This clonotype was seen only a few times. This rearrangement joins TRBV25-1 to TRBJ2-3; TRBD2 matches 11 bases. V lost 4 bases, J lost 4 bases, and 10 bases stayed unmatched. Germline CDR1 MGHDK, CDR2 SYGVNS. This CDR3 has 17 amino acids. CDR3 sequence (DNA): TGTGCCAGCAGTGGTAGCGGGAGGGCCTCTGTCGCAGATACGCAGTATTTT. Translated: CASSGSGRASVADTQYF.

This clonotype has more than one count but fewer than ten. This chain links TRBV7-7 with TRBJ2-1, with D maybe TRBD2 (5 bases). The CDR3 contains 13 residues. CDR1 and CDR2 from the germline V gene are SSHAT and FNYEAQ (reference sequence). V shed 1 base and J shed 7 bases, with 8 bases lying between them. This CDR3 reads CASSLGERNEQFF. The DNA for the CDR3 is TGTGCCAGCAGCTTAGGAGAGCGGAATGAGCAGTTCTTC.

The CDR3 is CASSPNQLYEQYF. CDR3 sequence (DNA): TGTGCCAGCAGTCCCAATCAACTCTACGAGCAGTACTTC. The chain recombines TRBV28 with TRBJ2-7; D remains unclear. Germline assignment: CDR1 MDHEN and CDR2 SYDVKM. The CDR3 has 13 amino acids. V shed 5 bases and J shed 3 bases, with 11 bases lying between them.

The rearrangement joins TRBV28 to TRBJ2-5, with TRBD1 matching over 8 bases. The ends lost 1 base at V and 2 bases at J; junction bases unmatched: 6. CDR1 is MDHEN, CDR2 SYDVKM, per germline. The CDR3 has 16 amino acids. CDR3 protein: CASSLFRGLLQETQYF. In DNA, the CDR3 is TGTGCCAGCAGTTTATTCAGGGGGCTACTACAAGAGACCCAGTACTTC.

The genes are TRBV20-1 and TRBJ2-6; no reliable D call. The CDR3 spans 15 residues. Germline V gene data show CDR1 as DFQATT and CDR2 as SNEGSKA (reference sequence). Between the trimmed V and J ends, which lost 0 bases and 2 bases, there was a span of 8 bases. CDR3 in amino acids: CSARDQTPGANVLTF. DNA of the CDR3: TGCAGTGCTAGAGATCAGACCCCTGGGGCCAACGTCCTGACTTTC.

This clonotype was found a few times. This chain links TRBV4-2 with TRBJ2-1; D may be TRBD2 (5 bases). The V gene lost 0 bases and the J gene lost 2 bases, with 11 bases spanning the gap. CDR3 length: 16 amino acids. From germline, CDR1 is LGHNA and CDR2 YNFKEQ. The DNA for the CDR3 is TGTGCCAGCAGCCAAGAGATGTCGGGGACCTACAATGAGCAGTTCTTC. This gives the protein CASSQEMSGTYNEQFF.

V and J are TRBV12-5 and TRBJ2-3, with 7 bases that match TRBD2. V was pared by 1 base and J by 2 bases, with 3 bases of the junction left unmatched. The CDR3 has 15 amino acids. Germline V gene sequence: CDR1 LGHNT, CDR2 FRNRAP. The CDR3 is CASGLGLALTDTQYF. For the CDR3, the DNA is TGTGCTAGTGGTTTGGGACTAGCCCTCACAGATACGCAGTATTTT.